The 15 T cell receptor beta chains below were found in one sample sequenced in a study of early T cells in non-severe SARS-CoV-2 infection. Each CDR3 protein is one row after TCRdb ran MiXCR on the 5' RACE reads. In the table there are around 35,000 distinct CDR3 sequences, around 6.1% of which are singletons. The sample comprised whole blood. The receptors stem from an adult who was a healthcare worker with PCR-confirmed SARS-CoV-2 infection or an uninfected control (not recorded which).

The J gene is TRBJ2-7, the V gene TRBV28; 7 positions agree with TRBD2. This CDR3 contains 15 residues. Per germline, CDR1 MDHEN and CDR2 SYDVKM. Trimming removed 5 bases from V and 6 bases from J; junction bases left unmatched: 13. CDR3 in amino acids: CASSPSGTWGVEQYF. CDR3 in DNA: TGTGCCAGCAGTCCCAGCGGGACTTGGGGAGTCGAGCAGTACTTC.

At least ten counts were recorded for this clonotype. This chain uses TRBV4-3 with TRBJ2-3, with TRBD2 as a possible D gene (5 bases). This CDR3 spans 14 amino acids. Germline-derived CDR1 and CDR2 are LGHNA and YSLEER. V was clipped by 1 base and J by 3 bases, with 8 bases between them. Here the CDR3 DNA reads TGCGCCAGCAGCCAAGCGGGGTTAACAGATACGCAGTATTTT. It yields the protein CASSQAGLTDTQYF.

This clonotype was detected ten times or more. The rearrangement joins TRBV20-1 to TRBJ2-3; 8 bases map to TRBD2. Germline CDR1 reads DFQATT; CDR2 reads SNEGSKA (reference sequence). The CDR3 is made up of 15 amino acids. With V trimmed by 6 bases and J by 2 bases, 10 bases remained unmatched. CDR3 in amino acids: CSARSIAGNTDTQYF. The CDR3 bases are TGCAGTGCCAGGTCAATAGCGGGGAACACAGATACGCAGTATTTT.

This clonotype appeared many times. As DNA, the CDR3 is TGTGCCACCAGTGACTCCGTTACAGGGGGAGCGGGCTACACCTTC. As protein: CATSDSVTGGAGYTF. The chain couples TRBV24-1 to TRBJ1-2; the match to TRBD1 covers 8 bases. Per the germline V gene, CDR1 is KGHDR and CDR2 is SFDVKD. The ends lost 4 bases at V and 8 bases at J; junction bases unmatched: 11. This CDR3 region has 15 residues.

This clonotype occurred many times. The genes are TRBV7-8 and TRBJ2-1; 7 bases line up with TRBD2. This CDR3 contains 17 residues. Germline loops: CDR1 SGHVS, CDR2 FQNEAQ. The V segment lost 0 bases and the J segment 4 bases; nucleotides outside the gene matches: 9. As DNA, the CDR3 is TGTGCCAGCAGCTTAGCTAGACCCAGCGGGAAATACAATGAGCAGTTCTTC. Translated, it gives CASSLARPSGKYNEQFF.

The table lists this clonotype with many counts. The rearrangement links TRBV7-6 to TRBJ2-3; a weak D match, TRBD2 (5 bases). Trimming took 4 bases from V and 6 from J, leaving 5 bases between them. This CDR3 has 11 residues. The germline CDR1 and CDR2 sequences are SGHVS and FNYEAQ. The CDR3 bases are TGTGCCAGCAGCTCTAGCGATACGCAGTATTTT. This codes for CASSSSDTQYF.

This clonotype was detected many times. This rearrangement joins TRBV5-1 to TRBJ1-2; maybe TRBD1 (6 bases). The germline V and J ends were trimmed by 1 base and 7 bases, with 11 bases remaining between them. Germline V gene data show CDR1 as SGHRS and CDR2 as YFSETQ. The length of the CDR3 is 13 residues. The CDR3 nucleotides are TGCGCCAGCAGCTTGAGTGGGGGGCCTGGCTACACCTTC. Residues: CASSLSGGPGYTF.

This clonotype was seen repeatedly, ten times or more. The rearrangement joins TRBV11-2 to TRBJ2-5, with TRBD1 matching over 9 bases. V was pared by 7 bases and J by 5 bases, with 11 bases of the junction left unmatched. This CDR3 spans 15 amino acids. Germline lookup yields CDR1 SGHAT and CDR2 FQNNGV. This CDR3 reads CASTRGQGGTETQYF. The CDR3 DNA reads TGTGCCAGCACCCGGGGACAGGGCGGGACGGAGACCCAGTACTTC.

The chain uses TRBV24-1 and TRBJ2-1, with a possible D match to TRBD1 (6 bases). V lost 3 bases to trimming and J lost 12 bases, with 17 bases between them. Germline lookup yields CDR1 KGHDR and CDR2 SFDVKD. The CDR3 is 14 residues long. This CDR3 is CATSDHNRVLGQFF. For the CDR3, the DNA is TGTGCCACCAGTGATCATAACAGGGTTTTGGGGCAGTTCTTC.

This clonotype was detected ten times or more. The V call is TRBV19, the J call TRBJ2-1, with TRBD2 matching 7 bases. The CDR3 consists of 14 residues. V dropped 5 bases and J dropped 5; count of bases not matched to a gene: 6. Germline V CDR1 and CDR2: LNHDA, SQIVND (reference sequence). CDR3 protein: CASSRAGVNNEQFF. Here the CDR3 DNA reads TGTGCCAGTAGTCGGGCGGGAGTTAACAATGAGCAGTTCTTC.

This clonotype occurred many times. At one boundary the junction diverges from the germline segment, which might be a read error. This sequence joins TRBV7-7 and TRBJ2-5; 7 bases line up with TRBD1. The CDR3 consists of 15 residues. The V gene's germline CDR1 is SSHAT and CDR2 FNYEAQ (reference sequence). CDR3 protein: CASSLMTGPQETQYF. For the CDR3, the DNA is TGTGCTAGCAGCTTGATGACAGGGCCCCAAGAGACCCAGTACTTC.

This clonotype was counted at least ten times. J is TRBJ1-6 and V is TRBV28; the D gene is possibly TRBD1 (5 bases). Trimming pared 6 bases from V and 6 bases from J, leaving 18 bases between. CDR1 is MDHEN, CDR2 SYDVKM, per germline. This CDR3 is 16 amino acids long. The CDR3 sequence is CASRPSSGTGNSPLHF. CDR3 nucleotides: TGTGCCAGCAGGCCTTCTTCCGGGACCGGTAATTCACCCCTCCACTTT.

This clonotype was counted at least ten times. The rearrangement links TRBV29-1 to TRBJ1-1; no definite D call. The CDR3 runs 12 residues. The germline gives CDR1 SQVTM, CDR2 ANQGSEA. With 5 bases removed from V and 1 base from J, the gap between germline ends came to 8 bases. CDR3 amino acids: CSVRRPNTEAFF. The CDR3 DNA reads TGCAGCGTTCGTAGGCCGAACACTGAAGCTTTCTTT.

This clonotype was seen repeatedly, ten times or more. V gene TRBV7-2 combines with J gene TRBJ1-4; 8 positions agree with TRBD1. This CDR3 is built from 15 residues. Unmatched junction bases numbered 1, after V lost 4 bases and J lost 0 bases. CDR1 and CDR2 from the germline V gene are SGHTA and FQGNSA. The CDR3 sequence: CASSSQGATNEKLFF. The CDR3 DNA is TGTGCCAGCAGCTCACAGGGGGCAACTAATGAAAAACTGTTTTTT.

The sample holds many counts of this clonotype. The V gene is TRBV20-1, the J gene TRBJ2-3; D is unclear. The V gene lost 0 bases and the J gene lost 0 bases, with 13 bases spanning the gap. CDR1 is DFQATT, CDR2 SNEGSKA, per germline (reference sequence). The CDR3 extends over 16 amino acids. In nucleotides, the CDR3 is TGCAGTGCTAGAGATAGTAGAGACCCAAGCACAGATACGCAGTATTTT. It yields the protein CSARDSRDPSTDTQYF.